Sequencing of this T cell receptor beta chain was carried out in a study of regulatory T cells in long-lasting Graves disease. The study, taken as a whole, reports: Peripheral blood, not thyroid tissue, was the sole material studied.

Time point described: newly diagnosed GD, antithyroid drugs for less than 3 months. TCR sequences were obtained from RNA taken from PBMCs. To make TCR beta libraries, researchers used iRepertoire HTBI primers and Arm-PCR of CDR3 regions. TCRdb itself ran the multiplex PCR reads through MiXCR, one entry per CDR3 protein. In the table there are 400,000 to 500,000 distinct CDR3 sequences, less than 15% of which are singletons. Germline V gives CDR1 SGDLS, CDR2 YYNGEE. The germline V and J ends were trimmed by 0 bases and 4 bases, with 6 bases remaining between them. The CDR3 is 13 residues long. This clonotype has only a few counts. Its antigen is unknown. The same data also went into a second study, on T cells in Graves' hyperthyroidism and ophthalmopathy.

The receptor's source is a woman aged 50 to 60 with Graves disease. This rearrangement joins TRBV9 to TRBJ2-3; TRBD2 might be the D (5 bases). This sample comprised peripheral blood mononuclear cells (PBMCs), obtained at new diagnosis, from a patient treated with antithyroid drugs. The CDR3 DNA sequence: TGTGCCAGCAGCGTAGTTAGCGCAGATACGCAGTATTTT. Protein sequence: CASSVVSADTQYF. Looking up the rest from reference TRBV9 and TRBJ2-3 gives the full variable domain: DSGVTQTPKHLITATGQRVTLRCSPRSGDLSVYWYQQSLDQGLQFLIQYYNGEERAKGNILERFSAQQFPDLHSELNLSSLELGDSALYFCASSVVSADTQYFGPGTRLTVL.